This T cell receptor (beta chain) was sequenced in a study of metastatic and nonmetastatic thyroid tumors. Study overall: From malignant and benign thyroid patients, repertoires in blood and in tumor or nodule tissue were compared.

This clone was observed at least ten times. Per germline, CDR1 SGHRS and CDR2 YFSETQ. Trimming took off 2 bases at V and 0 bases at J, with 8 bases between the two ends. The CDR3 loop spans 15 amino acids. No patient had received any treatment before thyroid surgery. Original processing notes: Using the CDR3 differences seen across clinicopathological groups, the authors built a distant-metastasis classifier for papillary thyroid cancer, which was meant to discriminate distant-metastatic patients. MiXCR re-clonotyped the PCR reads for TCRdb. What appears here as the V and J calls and clone size reflects TCRdb's work, not the paper's. The sample contains tens of thousands of clones, approximately 16% of which appear only once.

Sequencing input: blood. The TCR was taken from a female donor with papillary thyroid cancer or a benign thyroid nodule (not recorded which). Some clones in this sample may be carry-over from other donors' samples. This sequence joins TRBV5-1 and TRBJ2-2, with a weak D call TRBD1 (6 bases). CDR3 sequence reads: CASSFTGPNTGELFF. In DNA form, the CDR3 reads TGCGCCAGCAGCTTCACAGGGCCGAACACCGGGGAGCTGTTTTTT.